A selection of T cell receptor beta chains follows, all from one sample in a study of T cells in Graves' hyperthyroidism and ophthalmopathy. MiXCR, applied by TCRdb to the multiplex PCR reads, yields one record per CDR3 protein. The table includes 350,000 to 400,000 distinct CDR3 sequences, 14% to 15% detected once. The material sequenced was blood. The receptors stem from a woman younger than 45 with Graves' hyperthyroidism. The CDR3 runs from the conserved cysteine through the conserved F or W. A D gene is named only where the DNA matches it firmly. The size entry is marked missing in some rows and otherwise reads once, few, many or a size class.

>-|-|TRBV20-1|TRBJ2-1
CSARQTSGLSYNEQFF
TGCAGTGCGAGACAAACCAGCGGACTCTCCTACAATGAGCAGTTCTTC
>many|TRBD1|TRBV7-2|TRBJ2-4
CASSPRSGGGIQYF
TGTGCCAGCAGCCCAAGATCAGGGGGCGGCATTCAGTACTTC
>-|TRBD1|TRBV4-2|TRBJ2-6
CASSQHRGAGISGANVLTF
TGTGCCAGCAGCCAACACAGGGGGGCAGGTATATCTGGGGCCAACGTCCTGACTTTC
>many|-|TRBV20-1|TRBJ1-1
CSARQGGSSTEAFF
TGCAGTGCTAGACAGGGTGGGAGTAGCACTGAAGCTTTCTTT
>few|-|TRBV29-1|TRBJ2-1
CSVPSGHLSGVGNEQFF
TGCAGCGTTCCCTCAGGACACCTTAGCGGCGTGGGGAATGAGCAGTTCTTC
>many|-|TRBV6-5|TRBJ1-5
CASSYSGFSNQPQHF
TGTGCCAGCAGTTACTCAGGCTTTAGCAATCAGCCCCAGCATTTT
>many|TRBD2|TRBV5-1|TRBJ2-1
CASSLGTSGANEQFF
TGCGCCAGCAGCTTGGGGACTAGCGGGGCCAATGAGCAGTTCTTC
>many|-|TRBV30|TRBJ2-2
CAWSVGQRTGELFF
TGTGCCTGGAGTGTCGGACAGCGCACCGGGGAGCTGTTTTTT
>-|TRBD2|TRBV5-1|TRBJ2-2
CASSLLSGMGGELFF
TGCGCCAGCTCCCTCCTTAGCGGGATGGGCGGGGAGCTGTTTTTT
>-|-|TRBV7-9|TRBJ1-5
CASSLAGHSNQPQHF
TGTGCCAGCAGCTTAGCAGGTCATAGCAATCAGCCCCAGCATTTT
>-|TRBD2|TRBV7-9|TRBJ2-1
CASSLGLAGDSEQFF
TGTGCCAGCAGCCTGGGACTAGCGGGAGACTCTGAGCAGTTCTTC
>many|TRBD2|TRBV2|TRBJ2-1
CASSEAVGAGVSNEQFF
TGTGCCAGCAGTGAAGCGGTCGGTGCGGGAGTGAGTAATGAGCAGTTCTTC
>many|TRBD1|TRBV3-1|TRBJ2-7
CASSQVWDSSYEQYF
TGTGCCAGCAGCCAAGTCTGGGACAGCTCCTACGAGCAGTACTTC
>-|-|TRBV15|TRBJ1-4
CATSRGTVTNEKLFF
TGTGCCACCAGCAGAGGGACAGTAACTAATGAAAAACTGTTTTTT
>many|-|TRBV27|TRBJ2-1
CASSLSWGNEQFF
TGTGCCAGCAGTTTATCGTGGGGGAATGAGCAGTTCTTC
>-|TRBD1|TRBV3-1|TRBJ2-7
CAGSQDRASYEQYF
TGTGCCGGCAGCCAAGACAGGGCATCCTACGAGCAGTACTTC
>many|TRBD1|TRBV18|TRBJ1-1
CASSPQLGAGGWDPTEAFF
TGTGCCAGCTCACCACAGCTCGGGGCAGGGGGCTGGGATCCCACTGAAGCTTTCTTT
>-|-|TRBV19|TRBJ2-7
CASSMSGLMLDEQYF
TGTGCCAGTAGTATGTCCGGACTAATGCTCGACGAGCAGTACTTC
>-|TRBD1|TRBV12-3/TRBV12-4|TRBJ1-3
CASRGAGGPGNTIYF
TGTGCCAGCAGAGGAGCAGGGGGCCCTGGAAACACCATATATTTT
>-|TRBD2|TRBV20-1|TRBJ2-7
CSARRGAGGPGEQYF
TGCAGTGCTCGTAGGGGCGCGGGAGGGCCGGGAGAGCAGTACTTC
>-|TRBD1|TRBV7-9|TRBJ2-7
CASSSLGQGTYEQYF
TGTGCCAGCAGCTCGTTGGGACAGGGTACCTACGAGCAGTACTTC
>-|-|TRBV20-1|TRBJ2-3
CSARGSYTDTQYF
TGCAGTGCTAGGGGCTCTTACACAGATACGCAGTATTTT
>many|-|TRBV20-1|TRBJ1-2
CSAPQANWGYTF
TGCAGTGCCCCCCAGGCCAATTGGGGCTACACCTTC
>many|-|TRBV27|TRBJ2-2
CASSPVYREDTGELFF
TGTGCCAGCAGTCCTGTTTACAGGGAGGACACCGGGGAGCTGTTTTTT
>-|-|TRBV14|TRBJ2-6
CASSRGVALLGANVLTF
TGTGCCAGCAGCCGGGGCGTAGCGCTCCTTGGGGCCAACGTCCTGACTTTC